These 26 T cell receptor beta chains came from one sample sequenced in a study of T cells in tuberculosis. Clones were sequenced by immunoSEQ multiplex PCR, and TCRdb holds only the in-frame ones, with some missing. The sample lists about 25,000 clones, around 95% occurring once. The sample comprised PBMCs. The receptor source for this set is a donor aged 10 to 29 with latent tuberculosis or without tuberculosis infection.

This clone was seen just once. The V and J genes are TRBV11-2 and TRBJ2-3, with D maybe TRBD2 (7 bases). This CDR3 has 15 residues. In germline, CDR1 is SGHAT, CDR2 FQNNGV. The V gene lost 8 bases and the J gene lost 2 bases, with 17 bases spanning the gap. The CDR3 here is CASSGGPNPTDTQYF. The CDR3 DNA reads TGTGCCAGCTCGGGGGGCCCAAACCCCACAGATACGCAGTATTTT.

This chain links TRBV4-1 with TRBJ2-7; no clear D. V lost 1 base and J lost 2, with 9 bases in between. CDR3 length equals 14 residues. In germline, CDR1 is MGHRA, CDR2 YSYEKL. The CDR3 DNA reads TGCGCCAGCAGCCAAGGTCCCACTACCTACGAGCAGTACTTC. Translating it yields CASSQGPTTYEQYF.

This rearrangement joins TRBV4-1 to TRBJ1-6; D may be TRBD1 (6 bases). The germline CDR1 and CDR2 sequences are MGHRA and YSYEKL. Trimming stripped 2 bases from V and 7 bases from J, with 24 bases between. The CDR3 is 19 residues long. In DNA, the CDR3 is TGCGCCAGCAGCCAACGAACCCGTGTGACAGGCGTTTCAAATTCACCCCTCCACTTT. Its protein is CASSQRTRVTGVSNSPLHF.

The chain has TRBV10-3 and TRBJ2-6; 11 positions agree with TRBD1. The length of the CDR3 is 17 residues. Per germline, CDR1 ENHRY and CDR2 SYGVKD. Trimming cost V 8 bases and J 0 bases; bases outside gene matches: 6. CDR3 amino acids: CAIGGQGARSGANVLTF. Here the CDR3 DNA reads TGTGCCATCGGCGGACAGGGGGCTCGCTCTGGGGCCAACGTCCTGACTTTC.

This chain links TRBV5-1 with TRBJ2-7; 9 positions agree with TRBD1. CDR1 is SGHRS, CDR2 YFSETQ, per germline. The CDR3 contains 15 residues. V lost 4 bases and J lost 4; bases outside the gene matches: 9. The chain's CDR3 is CASSRVGTGRYEQYF. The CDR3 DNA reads TGCGCCAGCAGCCGGGTTGGGACAGGGCGTTACGAGCAGTACTTC.

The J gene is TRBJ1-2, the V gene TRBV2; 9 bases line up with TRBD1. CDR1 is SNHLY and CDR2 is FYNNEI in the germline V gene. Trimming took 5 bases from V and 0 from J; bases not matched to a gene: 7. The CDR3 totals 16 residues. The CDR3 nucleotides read TGTGCCAGCAGTCCTACCGGGACAGGGCCTAACTATGGCTACACCTTC. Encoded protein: CASSPTGTGPNYGYTF.

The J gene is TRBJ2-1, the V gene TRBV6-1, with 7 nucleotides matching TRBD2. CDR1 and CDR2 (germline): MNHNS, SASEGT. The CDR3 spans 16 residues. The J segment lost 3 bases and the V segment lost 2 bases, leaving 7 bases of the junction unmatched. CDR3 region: CASSEPGRVGYNEQFF. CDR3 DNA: TGTGCCAGCAGTGAACCGGGGAGGGTGGGCTACAATGAGCAGTTCTTC.

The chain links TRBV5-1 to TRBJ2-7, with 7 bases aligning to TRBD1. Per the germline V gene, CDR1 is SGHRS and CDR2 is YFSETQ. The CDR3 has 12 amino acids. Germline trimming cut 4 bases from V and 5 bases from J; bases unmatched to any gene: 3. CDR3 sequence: CASSIDRDEQYF. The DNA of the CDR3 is TGCGCCAGCAGCATAGACAGGGACGAGCAGTACTTC.

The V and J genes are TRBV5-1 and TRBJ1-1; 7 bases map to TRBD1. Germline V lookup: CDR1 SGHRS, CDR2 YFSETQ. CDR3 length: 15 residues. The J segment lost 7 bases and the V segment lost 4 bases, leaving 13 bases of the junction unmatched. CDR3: CASSPSWTGGNEAFF. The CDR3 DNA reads TGCGCCAGCAGCCCAAGTTGGACAGGAGGGAATGAAGCTTTCTTT.

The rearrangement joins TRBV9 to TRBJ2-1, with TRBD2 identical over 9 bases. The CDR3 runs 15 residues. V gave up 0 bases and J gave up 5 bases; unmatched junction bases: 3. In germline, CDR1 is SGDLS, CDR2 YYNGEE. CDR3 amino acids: CASSVGGGGDNEQFF. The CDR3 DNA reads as TGTGCCAGCAGCGTAGGCGGCGGGGGGGACAATGAGCAGTTCTTC.

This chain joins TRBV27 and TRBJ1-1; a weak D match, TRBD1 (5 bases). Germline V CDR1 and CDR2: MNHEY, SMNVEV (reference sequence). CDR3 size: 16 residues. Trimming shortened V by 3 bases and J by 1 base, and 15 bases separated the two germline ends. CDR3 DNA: TGTGCCAGCAGTTTGGGGGGGACCCAATCGAACACTGAAGCTTTCTTT. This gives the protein CASSLGGTQSNTEAFF.

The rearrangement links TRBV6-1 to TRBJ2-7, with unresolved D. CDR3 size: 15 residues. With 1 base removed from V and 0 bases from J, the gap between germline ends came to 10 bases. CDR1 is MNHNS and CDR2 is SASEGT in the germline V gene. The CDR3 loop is CASSEGGFSSYEQYV. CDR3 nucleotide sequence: TGTGCCAGCAGTGAAGGCGGATTCTCCTCCTACGAGCAGTACGTC.

Here the CDR3 DNA reads TGTGCCAGCAGTGAAATGGCGCAGATTCGGGGTGAAAAACTGTTTTTT. The encoded protein is CASSEMAQIRGEKLFF. V and J are TRBV6-1 and TRBJ1-4, with no clear D. V lost 2 bases, J lost 7 bases, and 17 bases lay in between. This CDR3 has 16 residues. Germline assignment: CDR1 MNHNS and CDR2 SASEGT.

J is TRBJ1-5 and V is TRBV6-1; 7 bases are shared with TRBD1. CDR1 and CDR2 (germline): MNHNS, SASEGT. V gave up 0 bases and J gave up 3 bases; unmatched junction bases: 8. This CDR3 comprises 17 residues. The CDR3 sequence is CASSEAPQGGDNQPQHF. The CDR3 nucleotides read TGTGCCAGCAGTGAAGCTCCTCAGGGGGGTGACAATCAGCCCCAGCATTTT.

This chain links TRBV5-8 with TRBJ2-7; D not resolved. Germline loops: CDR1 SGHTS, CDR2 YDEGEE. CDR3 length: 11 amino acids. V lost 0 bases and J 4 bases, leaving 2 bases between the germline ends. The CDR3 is CASSLVYEQYF. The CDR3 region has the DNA TGTGCCAGCAGCTTGGTATACGAGCAGTACTTC.

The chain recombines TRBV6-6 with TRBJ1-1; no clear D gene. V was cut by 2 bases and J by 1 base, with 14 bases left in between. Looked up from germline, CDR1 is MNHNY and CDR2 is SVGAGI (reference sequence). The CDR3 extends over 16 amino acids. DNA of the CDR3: TGTGCCAGCAGTTACGGTGGGGAGTGGGGGAACACTGAAGCTTTCTTT. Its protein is CASSYGGEWGNTEAFF.

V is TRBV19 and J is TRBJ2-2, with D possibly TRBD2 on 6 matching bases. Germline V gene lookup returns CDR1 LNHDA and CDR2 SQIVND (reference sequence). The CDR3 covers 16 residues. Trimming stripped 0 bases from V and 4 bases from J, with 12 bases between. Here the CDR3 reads CASSIEAGRGTGELFF. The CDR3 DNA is TGTGCCAGTAGTATAGAGGCGGGGCGAGGCACCGGGGAGCTGTTTTTT.

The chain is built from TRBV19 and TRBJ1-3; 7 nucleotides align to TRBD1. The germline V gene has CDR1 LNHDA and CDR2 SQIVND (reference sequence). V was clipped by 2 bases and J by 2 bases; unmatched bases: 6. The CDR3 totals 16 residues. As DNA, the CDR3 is TGTGCCAGTAGTATAACCTCGACAGGGACTGGAAACACCATATATTTT. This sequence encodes CASSITSTGTGNTIYF.

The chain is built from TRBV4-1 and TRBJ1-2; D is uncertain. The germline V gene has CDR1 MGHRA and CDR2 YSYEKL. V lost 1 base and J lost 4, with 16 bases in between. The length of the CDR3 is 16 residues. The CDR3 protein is CASSQVGGSEGYGYTF. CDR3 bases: TGCGCCAGCAGCCAAGTAGGCGGGTCCGAAGGCTATGGCTACACCTTC.

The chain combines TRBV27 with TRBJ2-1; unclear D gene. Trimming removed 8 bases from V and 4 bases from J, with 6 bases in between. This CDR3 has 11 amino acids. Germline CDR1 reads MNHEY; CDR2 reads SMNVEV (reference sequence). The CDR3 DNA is TGTGCCAGCGCAGTGTACAATGAGCAGTTCTTC. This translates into CASAVYNEQFF.

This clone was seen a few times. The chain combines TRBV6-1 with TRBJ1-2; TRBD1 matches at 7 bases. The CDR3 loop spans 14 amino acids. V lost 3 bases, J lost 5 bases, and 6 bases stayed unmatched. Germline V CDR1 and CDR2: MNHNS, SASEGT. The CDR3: CASSDTAGGYGYTF. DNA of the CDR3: TGTGCCAGCAGTGATACGGCAGGGGGGTATGGCTACACCTTC.

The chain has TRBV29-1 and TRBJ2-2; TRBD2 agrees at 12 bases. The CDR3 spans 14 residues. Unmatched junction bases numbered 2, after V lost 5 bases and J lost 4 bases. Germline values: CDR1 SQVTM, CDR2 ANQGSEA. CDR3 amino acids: CSVRGLAGTGELFF. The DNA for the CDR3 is TGCAGCGTTCGGGGACTAGCGGGCACCGGGGAGCTGTTTTTT.

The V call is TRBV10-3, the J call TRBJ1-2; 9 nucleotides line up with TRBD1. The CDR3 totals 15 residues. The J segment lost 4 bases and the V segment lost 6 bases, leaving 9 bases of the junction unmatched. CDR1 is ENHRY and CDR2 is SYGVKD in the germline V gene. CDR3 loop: CAIREDRGEFYGYTF. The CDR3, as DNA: TGTGCCATCAGAGAAGACAGGGGGGAGTTCTATGGCTACACCTTC.

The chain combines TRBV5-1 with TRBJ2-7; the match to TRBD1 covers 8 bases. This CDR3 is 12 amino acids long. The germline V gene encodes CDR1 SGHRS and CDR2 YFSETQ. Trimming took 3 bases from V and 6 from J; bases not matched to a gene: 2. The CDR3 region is CASSWTGFEQYF. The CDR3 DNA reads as TGCGCCAGCAGCTGGACAGGGTTCGAGCAGTACTTC.

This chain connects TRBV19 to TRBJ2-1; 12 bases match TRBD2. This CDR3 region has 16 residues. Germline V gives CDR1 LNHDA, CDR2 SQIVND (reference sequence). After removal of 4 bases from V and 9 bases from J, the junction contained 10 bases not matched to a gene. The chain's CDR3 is CASSTGLAGPRGEQFF. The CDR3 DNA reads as TGTGCCAGTAGTACCGGACTAGCGGGGCCTCGGGGTGAGCAGTTCTTC. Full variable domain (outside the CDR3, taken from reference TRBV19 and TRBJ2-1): DGGITQSPKYLFRKEGQNVTLSCEQNLNHDAMYWYRQDPGQGLRLIYYSQIVNDFQKGDIAEGYSVSREKKESFPLTVTSAQKNPTAFYLCASSTGLAGPRGEQFFGPGTRLTVL.

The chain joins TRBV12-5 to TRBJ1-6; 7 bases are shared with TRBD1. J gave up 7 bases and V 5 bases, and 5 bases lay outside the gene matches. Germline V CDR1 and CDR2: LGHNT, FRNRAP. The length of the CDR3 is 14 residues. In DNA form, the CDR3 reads TGTGCTAGTGGTCCGGGGACAGTGAATTCACCCCTCCACTTT. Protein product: CASGPGTVNSPLHF.